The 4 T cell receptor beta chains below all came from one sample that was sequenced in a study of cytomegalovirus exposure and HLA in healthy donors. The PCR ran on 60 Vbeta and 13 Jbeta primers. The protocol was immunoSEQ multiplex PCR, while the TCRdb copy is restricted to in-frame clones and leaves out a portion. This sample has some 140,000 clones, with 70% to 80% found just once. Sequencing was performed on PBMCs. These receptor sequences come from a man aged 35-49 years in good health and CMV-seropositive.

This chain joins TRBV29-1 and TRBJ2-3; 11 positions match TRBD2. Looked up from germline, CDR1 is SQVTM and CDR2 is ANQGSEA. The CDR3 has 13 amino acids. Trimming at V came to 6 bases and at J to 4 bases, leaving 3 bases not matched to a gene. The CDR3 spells CSVTSGISDTQYF. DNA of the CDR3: TGCAGCGTGACTAGCGGGATTTCAGATACGCAGTATTTT.

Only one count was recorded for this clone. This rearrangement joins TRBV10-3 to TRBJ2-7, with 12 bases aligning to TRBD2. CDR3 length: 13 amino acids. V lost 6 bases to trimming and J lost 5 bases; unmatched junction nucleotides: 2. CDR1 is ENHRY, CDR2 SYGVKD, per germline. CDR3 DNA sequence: TGTGCCATCAGGACTAGCGGGAGAGACGAGCAGTACTTC. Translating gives CAIRTSGRDEQYF.

CDR3 nucleotide sequence: TGTGCCACCCGTCCAGGGAACTCTGGGGCCAACGTCCTGACTTTC. The encoded protein is CATRPGNSGANVLTF. The V gene is TRBV15, the J gene TRBJ2-6; D possibly corresponds to TRBD1 (5 bases). The CDR3 length is 15 residues. Germline lookup yields CDR1 LNHNV and CDR2 YYDKDF (reference sequence). The V gene lost 8 bases and the J gene lost 0 bases, with 11 bases spanning the gap. The variable domain in full, completed from reference TRBV15 and TRBJ2-6, reads DAMVIQNPRYQVTQFGKPVTLSCSQTLNHNVMYWYQQKSSQAPKLLFHYYDKDFNNEADTPDNFQSRRPNTSFCFLDIRSPGLGDTAMYLCATRPGNSGANVLTFGAGSRLTVL.

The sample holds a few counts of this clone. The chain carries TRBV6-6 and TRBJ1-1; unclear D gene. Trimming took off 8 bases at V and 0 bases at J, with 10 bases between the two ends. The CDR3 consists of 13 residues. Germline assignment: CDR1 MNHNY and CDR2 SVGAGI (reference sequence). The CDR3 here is CASGNQMNTEAFF. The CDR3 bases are TGTGCCAGCGGCAACCAGATGAACACTGAAGCTTTCTTT.